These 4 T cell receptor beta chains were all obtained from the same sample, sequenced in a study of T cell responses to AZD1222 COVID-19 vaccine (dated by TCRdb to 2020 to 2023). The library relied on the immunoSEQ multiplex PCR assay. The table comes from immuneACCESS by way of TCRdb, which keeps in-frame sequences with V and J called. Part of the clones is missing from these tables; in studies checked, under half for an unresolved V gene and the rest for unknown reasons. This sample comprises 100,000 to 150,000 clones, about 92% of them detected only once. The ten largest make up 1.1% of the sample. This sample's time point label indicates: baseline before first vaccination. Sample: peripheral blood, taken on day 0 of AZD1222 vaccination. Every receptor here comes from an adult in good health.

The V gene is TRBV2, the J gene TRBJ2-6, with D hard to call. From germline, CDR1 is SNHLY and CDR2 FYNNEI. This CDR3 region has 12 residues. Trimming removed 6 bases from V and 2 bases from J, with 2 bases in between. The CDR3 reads CASRTGANVLTF. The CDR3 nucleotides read TGTGCCAGCAGAACTGGGGCCAACGTCCTGACTTTC.

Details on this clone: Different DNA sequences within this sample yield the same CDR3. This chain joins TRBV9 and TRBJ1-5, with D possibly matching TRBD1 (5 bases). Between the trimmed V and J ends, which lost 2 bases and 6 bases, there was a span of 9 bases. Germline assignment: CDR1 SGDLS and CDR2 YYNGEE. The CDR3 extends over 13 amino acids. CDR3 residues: CASSVGPGQPQHF. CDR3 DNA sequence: TGTGCCAGCAGCGTGGGGCCCGGTCAGCCCCAGCATTTT.

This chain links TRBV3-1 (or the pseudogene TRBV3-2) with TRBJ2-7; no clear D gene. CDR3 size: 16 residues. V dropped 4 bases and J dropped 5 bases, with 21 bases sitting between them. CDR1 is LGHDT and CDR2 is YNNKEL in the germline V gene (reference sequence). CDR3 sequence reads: CASSPVGRSRWDEQYF. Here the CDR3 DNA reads TGTGCCAGCAGCCCCGTCGGGCGGTCGCGGTGGGACGAGCAGTACTTC.

The CDR3 loop is CASSPGLSNYGYTF. As DNA, the CDR3 is TGTGCCAGCAGCCCCGGATTGTCTAACTATGGCTACACCTTC. The J gene is TRBJ1-2, the V gene TRBV11-2, with D unresolved. Looked up from germline, CDR1 is SGHAT and CDR2 is FQNNGV. The CDR3 extends over 14 amino acids. Deletions cut 5 bases from V and 0 bases from J, with 10 bases between.